The clone carrying this T cell receptor (beta chain) was seen a handful of times. This sample was included in a study of blood T cell repertoires in COVID-19. Overall study context: Samples came from the United States, Italy and Spain, spanning acute and convalescent COVID-19. In each case, the material was cDNA or gDNA derived from T cells, B-cell-depleted T cells, or PBMCs.

CDR1 and CDR2 (germline): LNHDA, SQIVND (reference sequence). V shed 5 bases and J shed 5 bases, with 18 bases lying between them. The CDR3 covers 16 residues. Authors' processing steps: Quantification of nucleated cells was approximated via reference gene primer amplification. Libraries were prepared by immunoSEQ multiplex PCR; TCRdb keeps only in-frame clonotypes and omits some of them. V, J and clone size reflect that table, while D and trimming were determined from the DNA. The sample has about 150,000 clones, over 90% seen once. The chain is built from TRBV19 and TRBJ2-2; TRBD2 might be the D (6 bases). Material for sequencing was peripheral blood. The TCR originated in a man aged 45-60 years with acute or convalescent COVID-19. The DNA for the CDR3 is TGTGCCAGTAGTCCCCGGAGAGGAGGGTTGACCGGGGAGCTGTTTTTT. Amino acids: CASSPRRGGLTGELFF.